The 3 T cell receptor beta chains given below trace back to one sample, sequenced in a study of response to subunit inactivated influenza vaccine. TCRdb reanalysed the RT-PCR reads using MiXCR and keeps one entry per CDR3 protein. The sample contains a few hundred thousand distinct CDR3 sequences, roughly 10% of which appear only once. The same sample was also studied in work on T cells expressing NK-cell markers. That work contributes: Researchers built TCR beta cDNA using 5'RACE template switching with UMIs.

Sequencing used PBMCs from blood, obtained on the day of vaccination. The receptors originated from a man over 45 who received an inactivated influenza vaccine.

In this sample, this clonotype turned up many times. This chain links TRBV7-3 with TRBJ2-3; tentative D call: TRBD1 (6 bases). This CDR3 has 15 amino acids. Germline V lookup: CDR1 SGHTA, CDR2 FQGTGA. The V and J ends lost 2 bases and 2 bases respectively, with 11 bases between them. In nucleotides, the CDR3 is TGTGCCAGCAGCTTATCCGGGACAAACACAGATACGCAGTATTTT. It translates to CASSLSGTNTDTQYF.

The rearrangement uses TRBV2 and TRBJ2-1; the match to TRBD2 covers 12 bases. The CDR3 extends over 16 amino acids. The ends lost 4 bases at V and 8 bases at J; junction bases unmatched: 9. The germline gives CDR1 SNHLY, CDR2 FYNNEI. The CDR3 DNA follows: TGTGCCAGCAGTGTGACAGCGACTAGCGGGAGATATGAGCAGTTCTTC. Residues: CASSVTATSGRYEQFF.

This clonotype was observed a handful of times. V gene TRBV28 combines with J gene TRBJ2-7, with 8 bases matching TRBD2. Germline-derived CDR1 and CDR2 are MDHEN and SYDVKM. V was pared by 1 base and J by 1 base, with 6 bases of the junction left unmatched. The CDR3 runs 16 residues. Written as DNA, the CDR3 is TGTGCCAGCAGTTTATCGGCCACTAGCGGTTCCTACGAGCAGTACTTC. It encodes CASSLSATSGSYEQYF.